The entry below describes one TCR beta chain. Its antigen is undetermined. One entry per CDR3 protein results from TCRdb running MiXCR on the RT-PCR reads. The data contain roughly 650,000 distinct CDR3 sequences, more than 15% of them singletons. The CDR3 is 11 residues long. Deletions cut 5 bases from V and 8 bases from J, with 7 bases between. Germline lookup yields CDR1 SGHAT and CDR2 FQNNGV. This sample was included in a study of response to subunit inactivated influenza vaccine. Study conclusions and caveats: New T cells are recruited in small numbers by each seasonal influenza vaccination, according to the authors' suggestion.

This TCR came from a man aged 50 or older who received an inactivated influenza vaccine. V gene TRBV11-2 combines with J gene TRBJ2-1; D ambiguous. Sequencing used PBMCs from blood, obtained roughly 12 days after vaccination. The CDR3 DNA reads as TGTGCCAGCAGCCCCCAGCATGAGCAGTTCTTC. As protein: CASSPQHEQFF.